The source of this TCR beta chain is a study of beta chain features in type 1 diabetes. Study-level points and caveats: There was a moderate but significant shortening of TCRB CDR3s in all four CD4+ subsets of Type 1 diabetes patients.

This clone was seen a few times. Its antigen is not identified. The isolated RNA, all of it, was reverse transcribed, so expressed TCRB transcripts were what got sequenced. Repertoires were generated with immunoSEQ multiplex PCR, while TCRdb's copy carries only in-frame clones and drops some. Of 150,000 to 200,000 clones in the sample, 6.5% to 10% were seen once. The CDR3 contains 15 residues. Germline CDR1 reads SGHTA; CDR2 reads FQGTGA. Trimming left V 5 bases short and J 6 bases short, with 20 bases between. The chain uses TRBV7-3 and TRBJ2-7, with D possibly being TRBD1 (6 bases). This receptor was taken from a woman aged 18 to 35 with type 1 diabetes. The sequencing input was central memory CD4+ T cells from blood. The DNA for the CDR3 is TGTGCCAGCAGCCCTAATACAGGGCTTCTCGGCGAGCAGTACTTC. It specifies CASSPNTGLLGEQYF.